The next 15 T cell receptor beta chains were all read from a single sample in a study of cytomegalovirus exposure and HLA in healthy donors. Vbeta (60) and Jbeta (13) primers were used in the PCR. TCRdb's copy holds only in-frame clones and misses some; the assay was immunoSEQ multiplex PCR. The profile shows about 160,000 clones, 84% of them singletons. Sequencing used PBMCs. The receptors shown here come from a man between 25 and 39 years old in good health and CMV-seronegative.

Remarks on this clone: A read error may produce the germline difference seen at one junction end. This chain joins TRBV7-9 and TRBJ2-3, with no clear D. CDR1 and CDR2 from the germline V gene are SEHNR and FQNEAQ (reference sequence). The CDR3 runs to 13 residues. In DNA, the CDR3 is TGTGCCAGCAGCTTACTACCAGAGCCAGGATGGAATTTT. This translates into CASSLLPEPGWNF.

The rearrangement links TRBV6-5 to TRBJ2-5; D remains ambiguous. Germline lookup yields CDR1 MNHEY and CDR2 SVGAGI. This CDR3 region has 13 residues. With 2 bases removed from V and 4 bases from J, the gap between germline ends came to 8 bases. DNA of the CDR3: TGTGCCAGCAGTTACGGAGCGATAGAGACCCAGTACTTC. The encoded protein is CASSYGAIETQYF.

The chain is built from TRBV28 and TRBJ1-5; 7 nucleotides agree with TRBD1. With 9 bases clipped from V and 1 base from J, the junction kept 9 bases outside the gene matches. The CDR3 spans 15 residues. The germline V gene has CDR1 MDHEN and CDR2 SYDVKM. CDR3 DNA sequence: TGTGCCAGTCACACCTCACAGGGGAGCAATCAGCCCCAGCATTTT. It is translated as CASHTSQGSNQPQHF.

The CDR3 spells CASSLKQGTYNEQFF. CDR3 nucleotides: TGTGCCAGCAGCTTAAAACAGGGGACCTACAATGAGCAGTTCTTC. The genes are TRBV7-9 and TRBJ2-1, with 7 positions matching TRBD1. CDR1 and CDR2 (germline): SEHNR, FQNEAQ (reference sequence). Trimming cost V 2 bases and J 2 bases; bases outside gene matches: 3. The CDR3 contains 15 residues. Filled out from reference TRBV7-9 and TRBJ2-1, the complete variable domain reads DTGVSQNPRHKITKRGQNVTFRCDPISEHNRLYWYRQTLGQGPEFLTYFQNEAQLEKSRLLSDRFSAERPKGSFSTLEIQRTEQGDSAMYLCASSLKQGTYNEQFFGPGTRLTVL.

The chain couples TRBV9 to TRBJ2-7, with 7 positions matching TRBD2. J lost 5 bases, V lost 4 bases, and 15 bases had no gene match. The germline V gene has CDR1 SGDLS and CDR2 YYNGEE. CDR3 size: 16 residues. The CDR3 here is CASSSRGRALAHEQYF. The CDR3 DNA reads TGTGCCAGCAGCTCCCGGGGGAGGGCCCTCGCCCACGAGCAGTACTTC.

The rearrangement links TRBV14 to TRBJ2-7; possible D gene TRBD2, 6 bases. This CDR3 has 13 amino acids. Germline V gene data show CDR1 as SGHDN and CDR2 as FVKESK. Trimming shortened V by 4 bases and J by 0 bases, and 7 bases separated the two germline ends. As DNA, the CDR3 is TGTGCCAGCAGCCTGCGGGGCTCCTACGAGCAGTACTTC. It specifies CASSLRGSYEQYF.

V gene TRBV10-3 combines with J gene TRBJ2-5; the D is unclear. Trimming stripped 4 bases from V and 0 bases from J, with 9 bases between. The CDR3 length is 14 residues. Germline CDR1 reads ENHRY; CDR2 reads SYGVKD. CDR3 sequence reads: CAISATVNQETQYF. CDR3 sequence (DNA): TGTGCCATCAGTGCTACAGTTAACCAAGAGACCCAGTACTTC.

The V call is TRBV19, the J call TRBJ1-2; TRBD1 agrees at 9 bases. The CDR3 contains 17 residues. V shed 3 bases and J 4 bases; nucleotides not matched to a gene: 12. Germline assignment: CDR1 LNHDA and CDR2 SQIVND (reference sequence). CDR3 protein: CASSIEQGATLLYGYTF. CDR3 nucleotides: TGTGCCAGTAGTATTGAACAGGGGGCGACTTTACTCTATGGCTACACCTTC.

The gene calls are TRBV25-1 and TRBJ2-1, with D tentatively TRBD2 (6 bases). The CDR3 totals 16 residues. Between the trimmed V and J ends, which lost 6 bases and 10 bases, there was a span of 25 bases. CDR1 is MGHDK, CDR2 SYGVNS, per germline. The DNA for the CDR3 is TGTGCCAGCAGCCCCGAGGGTGGGGAGCTCCGGGAGGAGCAGTTCTTC. Translating it yields CASSPEGGELREEQFF.

The chain links TRBV5-1 to TRBJ2-3; D not certain. The germline gives CDR1 SGHRS, CDR2 YFSETQ. V was cut by 0 bases and J by 5 bases, with 10 bases left in between. The CDR3 is 14 residues long. In DNA, the CDR3 is TGCGCCAGCAGCTTGGGAGCGACCGGAGATACGCAGTATTTT. Its protein is CASSLGATGDTQYF.

The table lists this clone with a count of one. The chain joins TRBV10-1 to TRBJ2-5, with D unclear. Germline-derived CDR1 and CDR2 are WNHNN and SYGVQD (reference sequence). V shed 0 bases and J shed 0 bases, with 5 bases lying between them. CDR3 length: 14 amino acids. As DNA, the CDR3 is TGCGCCAGCAGTGAGTCTACAGACCAAGAGACCCAGTACTTC. Translating gives CASSESTDQETQYF.

The CDR3, as DNA: TGTGCCAGCAGCTCCCTCTCAGTCAATGAGCAGTTCTTC. It translates to CASSSLSVNEQFF. The chain couples TRBV5-4 to TRBJ2-1; D not certain. Per germline, CDR1 SGHNT and CDR2 YYREEE (reference sequence). The CDR3 length is 13 residues. V lost 3 bases to trimming and J lost 6 bases, with 10 bases between them.

The chain uses TRBV7-3 and TRBJ2-1; the D gene is possibly TRBD2 (6 bases). The length of the CDR3 is 16 residues. The germline V and J ends were trimmed by 6 bases and 3 bases, with 18 bases remaining between them. Germline V lookup: CDR1 SGHTA, CDR2 FQGTGA. CDR3 loop: CASSSSRTKNYNEQFF. The CDR3 DNA is TGTGCCAGCAGTTCTTCACGGACTAAAAACTACAATGAGCAGTTCTTC.

This clone was seen a handful of times. The chain employs TRBV27 and TRBJ2-5, with 8 bases that match TRBD1. V was clipped by 6 bases and J by 5 bases; unmatched bases: 8. The CDR3 is 14 amino acids. In germline, CDR1 is MNHEY, CDR2 SMNVEV (reference sequence). CDR3 coding DNA: TGTGCCAGCAGCACGGACAGGGAACGGGAGACCCAGTACTTC. This translates into CASSTDRERETQYF.

V and J are TRBV30 and TRBJ2-1; weak D call: TRBD2 (6 bases). Per germline, CDR1 GTSNPN and CDR2 SVGIG (reference sequence). Deletions cut 0 bases from V and 4 bases from J, with 10 bases between. This CDR3 region has 14 residues. The CDR3 loop reads CAWSVLGGYNEQFF. The CDR3 region has the DNA TGTGCCTGGAGTGTACTCGGGGGATACAATGAGCAGTTCTTC. Looking up the rest from reference TRBV30 and TRBJ2-1 gives the full variable domain: SQTIHQWPATLVQPVGSPLSLECTVEGTSNPNLYWYRQAAGRGLQLLFYSVGIGQISSEVPQNLSASRPQDRQFILSSKKLLLSDSGFYLCAWSVLGGYNEQFFGPGTRLTVL.